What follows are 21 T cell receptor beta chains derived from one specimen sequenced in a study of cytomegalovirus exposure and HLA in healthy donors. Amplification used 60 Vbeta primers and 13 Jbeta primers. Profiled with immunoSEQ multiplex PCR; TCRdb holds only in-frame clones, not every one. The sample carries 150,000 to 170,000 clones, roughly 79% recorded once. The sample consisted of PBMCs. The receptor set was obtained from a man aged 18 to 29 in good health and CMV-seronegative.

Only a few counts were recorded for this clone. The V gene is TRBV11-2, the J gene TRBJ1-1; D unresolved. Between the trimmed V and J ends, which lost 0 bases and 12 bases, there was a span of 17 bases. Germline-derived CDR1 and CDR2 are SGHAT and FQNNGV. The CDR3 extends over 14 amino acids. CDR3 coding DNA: TGTGCCAGCAGCTTAGATCTGGCGGGATATCCTCCTTTCTTT. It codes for CASSLDLAGYPPFF.

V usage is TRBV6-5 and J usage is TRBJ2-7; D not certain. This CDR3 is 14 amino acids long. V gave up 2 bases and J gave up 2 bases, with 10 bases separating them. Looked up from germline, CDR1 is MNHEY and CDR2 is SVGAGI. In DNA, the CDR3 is TGTGCCAGCAGTTACGCGGCGGCGACCTACGAGCAGTACTTC. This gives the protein CASSYAAATYEQYF.

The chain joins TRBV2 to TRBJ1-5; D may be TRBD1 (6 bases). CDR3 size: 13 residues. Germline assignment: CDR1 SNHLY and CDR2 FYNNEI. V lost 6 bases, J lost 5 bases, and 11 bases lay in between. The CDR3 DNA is TGTGCCAGCAGCTACAGGGAAGATCAGCCCCAGCATTTT. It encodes CASSYREDQPQHF.

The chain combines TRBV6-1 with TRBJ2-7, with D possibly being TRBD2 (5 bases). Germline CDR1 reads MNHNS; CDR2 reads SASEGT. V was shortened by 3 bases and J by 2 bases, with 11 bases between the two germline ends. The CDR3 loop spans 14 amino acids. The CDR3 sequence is CASSDIVGAYEQYF. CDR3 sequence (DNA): TGTGCCAGCAGTGATATCGTGGGAGCCTACGAGCAGTACTTC.

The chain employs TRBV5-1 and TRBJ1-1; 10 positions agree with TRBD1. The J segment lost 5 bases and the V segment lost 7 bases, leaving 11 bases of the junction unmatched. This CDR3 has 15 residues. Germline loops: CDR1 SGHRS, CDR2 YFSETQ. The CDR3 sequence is CASSTGTGVGTEAFF. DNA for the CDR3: TGCGCCAGCTCGACCGGGACAGGGGTCGGTACTGAAGCTTTCTTT.

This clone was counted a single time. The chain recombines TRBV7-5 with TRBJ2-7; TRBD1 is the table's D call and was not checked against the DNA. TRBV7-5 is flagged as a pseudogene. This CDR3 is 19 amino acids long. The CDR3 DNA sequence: TGTGCCAGAAGCAAAAGTCCCCCACTCGACAGGGGCCTACACTACGAGCAGTACTTC. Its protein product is CARSKSPPLDRGLHYEQYF.

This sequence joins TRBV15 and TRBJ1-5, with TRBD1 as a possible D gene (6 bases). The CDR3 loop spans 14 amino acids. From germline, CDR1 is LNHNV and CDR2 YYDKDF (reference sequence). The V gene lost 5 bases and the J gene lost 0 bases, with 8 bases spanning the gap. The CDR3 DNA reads TGTGCCACCAGCCCGGACAGTAGCAATCAGCCCCAGCATTTT. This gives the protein CATSPDSSNQPQHF.

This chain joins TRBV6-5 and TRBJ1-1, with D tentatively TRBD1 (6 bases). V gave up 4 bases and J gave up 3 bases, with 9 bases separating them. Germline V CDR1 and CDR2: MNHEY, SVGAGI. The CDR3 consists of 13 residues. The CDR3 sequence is CASSFQGHTEAFF. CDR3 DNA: TGTGCCAGCAGTTTCCAGGGGCACACTGAAGCTTTCTTT.

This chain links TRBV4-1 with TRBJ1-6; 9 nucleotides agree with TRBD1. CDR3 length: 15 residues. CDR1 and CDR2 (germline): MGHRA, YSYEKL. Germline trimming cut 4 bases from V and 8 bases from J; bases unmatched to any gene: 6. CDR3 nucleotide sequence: TGCGCCAGCAGCCCCTTATGGACAGGGGATTCACCCCTCCACTTT. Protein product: CASSPLWTGDSPLHF.

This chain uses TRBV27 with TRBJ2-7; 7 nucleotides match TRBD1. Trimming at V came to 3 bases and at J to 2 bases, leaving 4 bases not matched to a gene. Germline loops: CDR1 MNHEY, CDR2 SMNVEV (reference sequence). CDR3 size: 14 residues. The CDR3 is CASSFGQVTYEQYF. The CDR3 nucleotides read TGTGCCAGCAGTTTCGGACAGGTAACCTACGAGCAGTACTTC.

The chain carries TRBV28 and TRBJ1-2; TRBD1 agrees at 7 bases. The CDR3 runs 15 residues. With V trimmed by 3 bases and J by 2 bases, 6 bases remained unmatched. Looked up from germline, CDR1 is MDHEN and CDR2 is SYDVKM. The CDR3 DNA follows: TGTGCCAGCAGTTTTCTAGGGGGCTCGAACTATGGCTACACCTTC. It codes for CASSFLGGSNYGYTF.

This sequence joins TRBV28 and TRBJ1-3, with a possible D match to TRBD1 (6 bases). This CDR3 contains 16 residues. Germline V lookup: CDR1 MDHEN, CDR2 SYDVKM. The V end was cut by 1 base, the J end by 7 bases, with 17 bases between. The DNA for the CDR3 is TGTGCCAGCAGTTTATTCGGTCAGGGGCTGGGTAACACCATATATTTT. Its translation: CASSLFGQGLGNTIYF.

CDR3 region: CASSGGYGGNTIYF. CDR3 DNA sequence: TGTGCCAGCAGTGGCGGGTATGGTGGAAACACCATATATTTT. This chain connects TRBV2 to TRBJ1-3, with D uncertain. Germline V gene sequence: CDR1 SNHLY, CDR2 FYNNEI. V was clipped by 4 bases and J by 3 bases, with 10 bases between them. The CDR3 is 14 amino acids.

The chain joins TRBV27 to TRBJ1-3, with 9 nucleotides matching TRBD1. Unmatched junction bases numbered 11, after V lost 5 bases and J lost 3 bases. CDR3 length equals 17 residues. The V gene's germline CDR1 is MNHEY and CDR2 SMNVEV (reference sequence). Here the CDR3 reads CASSPLGQGSIGNTIYF. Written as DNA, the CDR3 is TGTGCCAGCAGTCCCTTAGGACAGGGGAGCATTGGAAACACCATATATTTT.

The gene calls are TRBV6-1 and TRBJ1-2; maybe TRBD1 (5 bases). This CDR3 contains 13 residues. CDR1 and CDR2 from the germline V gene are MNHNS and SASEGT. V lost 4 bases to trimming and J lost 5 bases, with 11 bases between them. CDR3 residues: CASSVTVSYGYTF. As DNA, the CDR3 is TGTGCCAGCAGTGTGACAGTATCTTATGGCTACACCTTC.

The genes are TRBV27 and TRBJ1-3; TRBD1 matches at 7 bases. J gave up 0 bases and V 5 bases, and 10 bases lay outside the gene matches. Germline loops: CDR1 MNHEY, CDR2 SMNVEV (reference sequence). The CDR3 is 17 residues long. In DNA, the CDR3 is TGTGCCAGCAGTCCCTGGACAGGTGGGATCTCTGGAAACACCATATATTTT. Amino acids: CASSPWTGGISGNTIYF.

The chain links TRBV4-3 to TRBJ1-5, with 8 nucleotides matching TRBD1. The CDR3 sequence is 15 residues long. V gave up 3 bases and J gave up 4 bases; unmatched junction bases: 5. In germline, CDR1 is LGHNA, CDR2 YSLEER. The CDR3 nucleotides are TGCGCCAGCAGCCAGGACACAGGGGGTAATCAGCCCCAGCATTTT. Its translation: CASSQDTGGNQPQHF.

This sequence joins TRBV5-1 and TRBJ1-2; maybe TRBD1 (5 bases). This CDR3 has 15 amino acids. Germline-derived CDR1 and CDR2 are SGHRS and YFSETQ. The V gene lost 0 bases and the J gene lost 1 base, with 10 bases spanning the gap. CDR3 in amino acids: CASSLGAGVNYGYTF. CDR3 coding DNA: TGCGCCAGCAGCTTGGGTGCGGGGGTTAACTATGGCTACACCTTC.

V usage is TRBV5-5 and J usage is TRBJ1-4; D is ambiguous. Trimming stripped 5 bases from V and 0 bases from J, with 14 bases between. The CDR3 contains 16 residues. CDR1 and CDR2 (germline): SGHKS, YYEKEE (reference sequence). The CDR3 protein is CASSSYTHTTNEKLFF. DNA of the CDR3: TGTGCCAGCAGTTCTTATACTCATACAACTAATGAAAAACTGTTTTTT. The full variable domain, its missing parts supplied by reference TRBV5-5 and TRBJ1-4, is DAGVTQSPTHLIKTRGQQVTLRCSPISGHKSVSWYQQVLGQGPQFIFQYYEKEERGRGNFPDRFSARQFPNYSSELNVNALLLGDSALYLCASSSYTHTTNEKLFFGSGTQLSVL.

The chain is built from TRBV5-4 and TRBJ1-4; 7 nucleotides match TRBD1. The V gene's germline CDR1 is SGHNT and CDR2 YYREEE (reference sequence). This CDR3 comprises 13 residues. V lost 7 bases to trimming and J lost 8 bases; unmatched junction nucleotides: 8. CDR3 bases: TGTGCCAGCGCCCGGGACAGTGAAGAAAAACTGTTTTTT. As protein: CASARDSEEKLFF.

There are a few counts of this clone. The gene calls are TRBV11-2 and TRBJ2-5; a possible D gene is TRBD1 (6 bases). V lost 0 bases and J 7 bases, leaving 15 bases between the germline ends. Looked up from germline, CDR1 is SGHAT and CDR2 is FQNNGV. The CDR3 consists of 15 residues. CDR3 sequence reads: CASSLDQGRGATQYF. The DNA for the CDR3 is TGTGCCAGCAGCTTAGATCAGGGCAGGGGTGCGACCCAGTACTTC.